These 17 T cell receptor beta chains came from one sample sequenced in a study of cytomegalovirus exposure and HLA in healthy donors. PCR primers comprised 60 Vbeta and 13 Jbeta primers. Sequencing used immunoSEQ multiplex PCR; TCRdb keeps in-frame clones, though not all of them. The repertoire has about 110,000 clones, 65% to 85% of them found once; the top ten carry over 0.2%. Material for sequencing was PBMCs. These receptors were taken from a man between 50 and 59 years old in good health and CMV-seronegative.

The rearrangement joins TRBV2 to TRBJ1-1, with TRBD1 matching 7 bases. Germline CDR1 and CDR2: SNHLY and FYNNEI. This CDR3 is built from 13 residues. V trimming: 6 bases; J trimming: 1 base; junction bases outside the gene matches: 2. The chain's CDR3 is CASRGTENTEAFF. The CDR3, as DNA: TGTGCCAGCAGGGGGACAGAGAACACTGAAGCTTTCTTT. The complete variable domain, with remaining parts taken from reference TRBV2 and TRBJ1-1, reads EPEVTQTPSHQVTQMGQEVILRCVPISNHLYFYWYRQILGQKVEFLVSFYNNEISEKSEIFDDQFSVERPDGSNFTLKIRSTKLEDSAMYFCASRGTENTEAFFGQGTRLTVV.

V usage is TRBV7-2 and J usage is TRBJ2-7; TRBD2 matches 13 bases. The CDR3 is 15 residues long. Germline values: CDR1 SGHTA, CDR2 FQGNSA. The V and J ends lost 1 base and 5 bases, in that order; junction bases with no gene match: 2. CDR3 residues: CASSLGTSGSDEQYF. The CDR3 region has the DNA TGTGCCAGCAGCTTAGGGACTAGCGGGAGCGACGAGCAGTACTTC.

V usage is TRBV28 and J usage is TRBJ2-1; D might be TRBD2 (6 bases). CDR3 length: 14 residues. V lost 7 bases to trimming and J lost 2 bases, with 12 bases between them. Per germline, CDR1 MDHEN and CDR2 SYDVKM. The DNA of the CDR3 is TGTGCCAGCATAATTGCGGGAACCTACAATGAGCAGTTCTTC. This translates into CASIIAGTYNEQFF.

The chain combines TRBV7-2 with TRBJ2-5; 10 bases are a match to TRBD2. CDR3 size: 15 residues. The J segment lost 2 bases and the V segment lost 7 bases, leaving 7 bases of the junction unmatched. The V gene's germline CDR1 is SGHTA and CDR2 FQGNSA. The CDR3 nucleotides are TGTGCCAGCACTCAAAGACTAGCGGGTCAAGAGACCCAGTACTTC. It specifies CASTQRLAGQETQYF.

The chain joins TRBV23-1 to TRBJ1-1; no definite D call. TRBV23-1 is recorded as an ORF, its role being uncertain. Trimming took 11 bases from V and 2 from J, leaving 27 bases between them. The CDR3 runs 17 residues. In DNA form, the CDR3 reads TGCGCCTTACCTGGACTCCGGGCAAACGGGGATAACACTGAAGCTTTCTTT. Amino acids: CALPGLRANGDNTEAFF.

CDR3 nucleotide sequence: TGTGCCAGCAGTCGATATGCGGGAGGGGGTTCCGGGGAGCTGTTTTTT. Translated: CASSRYAGGGSGELFF. The chain combines TRBV28 with TRBJ2-2; 9 nucleotides match TRBD2. The junction had 10 bases not matched to a gene; V was cut back by 5 bases and J by 6 bases. The CDR3 sequence is 16 residues long. Per germline, CDR1 MDHEN and CDR2 SYDVKM. The variable domain in full, completed from reference TRBV28 and TRBJ2-2, reads DVKVTQSSRYLVKRTGEKVFLECVQDMDHENMFWYRQDPGLGLRLIYFSYDVKMKEKGDIPEGYSVSREKKERFSLILESASTNQTSMYLCASSRYAGGGSGELFFGEGSRLTVL.

The V gene is TRBV5-1, the J gene TRBJ2-5; possibly TRBD2 for D (7 bases). Germline V gives CDR1 SGHRS, CDR2 YFSETQ. Trimming took off 2 bases at V and 5 bases at J, with 10 bases between the two ends. This CDR3 spans 13 amino acids. The CDR3 sequence is CASSLGGEETQYF. For the CDR3, the DNA is TGCGCCAGCAGCTTAGGGGGGGAGGAGACCCAGTACTTC.

The chain uses TRBV2 and TRBJ2-1; TRBD2 matches at 12 bases. This CDR3 contains 14 residues. Germline V gives CDR1 SNHLY, CDR2 FYNNEI. J lost 9 bases, V lost 5 bases, and 5 bases had no gene match. The DNA for the CDR3 is TGTGCCAGCAGTTACCGACTAGCGGGGGCTGAGCAGTTCTTC. Translation gives CASSYRLAGAEQFF.

V gene TRBV7-9 combines with J gene TRBJ2-5; TRBD2 agrees at 9 bases. CDR1 is SEHNR, CDR2 FQNEAQ, per germline (reference sequence). There are 16 residues in the CDR3. J was trimmed by 2 bases and V by 3 bases; bases with no gene match: 7. Here the CDR3 reads CASSLALAGRQETQYF. In DNA, the CDR3 is TGTGCCAGCAGCTTGGCCCTAGCGGGGCGACAAGAGACCCAGTACTTC.

The chain is built from TRBV10-3 and TRBJ2-1, with TRBD2 identical over 7 bases. CDR1 and CDR2 from the germline V gene are ENHRY and SYGVKD. This CDR3 spans 13 amino acids. V gave up 6 bases and J gave up 5 bases; unmatched junction bases: 4. The CDR3 nucleotides are TGTGCCATCAGGGTGGGGGGGGACAATGAGCAGTTCTTC. It encodes CAIRVGGDNEQFF.

The CDR3 spells CASSPSGTTYEQYF. For the CDR3, the DNA is TGTGCCAGCAGCCCATCCGGGACAACCTACGAGCAGTACTTC. This chain connects TRBV7-2 to TRBJ2-7, with a possible D match to TRBD1 (6 bases). Germline V CDR1 and CDR2: SGHTA, FQGNSA. The V end was cut by 5 bases, the J end by 2 bases, with 13 bases between. The CDR3 extends over 14 amino acids.

This chain links TRBV19 with TRBJ2-6; D not resolved. Germline CDR1 reads LNHDA; CDR2 reads SQIVND (reference sequence). The CDR3 loop spans 13 amino acids. V lost 7 bases, J lost 1 base, and 5 bases lay in between. This CDR3 reads CASITSGANVLTF. CDR3 sequence (DNA): TGTGCCAGTATCACATCTGGGGCCAACGTCCTGACTTTC.

The chain is built from TRBV2 and TRBJ1-1; no definite D call. The CDR3 length is 14 residues. V was trimmed by 7 bases and J by 0 bases, leaving 12 bases between them. Germline CDR1 SNHLY, CDR2 FYNNEI. CDR3 coding DNA: TGTGCCAGCACTAGGTGGAAGTTGAACACTGAAGCTTTCTTT. It codes for CASTRWKLNTEAFF.

This rearrangement joins TRBV5-1 to TRBJ2-7; unclear D gene. CDR3 length: 14 amino acids. Trimming removed 1 base at V and 2 bases at J, with 10 bases between. Germline assignment: CDR1 SGHRS and CDR2 YFSETQ. This CDR3 is CASSLTVEPYEQYF. The CDR3 DNA follows: TGCGCCAGCAGCTTGACAGTTGAGCCCTACGAGCAGTACTTC.

This clone was counted once. This chain connects TRBV6-1 to TRBJ1-6; no definite D call. CDR1 is MNHNS, CDR2 SASEGT, per germline. The ends were cut back, 10 bases at V and 5 bases at J, with 15 bases in the middle. This CDR3 comprises 14 residues. The CDR3, as DNA: TGTGCCACCCCCGGTGGCGGAAATAATTCACCCCTCCACTTT. Translation gives CATPGGGNNSPLHF.

The V call is TRBV7-2, the J call TRBJ1-2; tentative D call: TRBD1 (5 bases). The CDR3 covers 13 residues. The V end lost 1 base, the J end lost 5 bases, and 8 bases lay between the germline ends. Germline V gene lookup returns CDR1 SGHTA and CDR2 FQGNSA. CDR3 region: CASSLGGIYGYTF. The DNA for the CDR3 is TGTGCCAGCAGCTTAGGGGGCATATATGGCTACACCTTC. Full variable domain (outside the CDR3, taken from reference TRBV7-2 and TRBJ1-2): GAGVSQSPSNKVTEKGKDVELRCDPISGHTALYWYRQSLGQGLEFLIYFQGNSAPDKSGLPSDRFSAERTGGSVSTLTIQRTQQEDSAVYLCASSLGGIYGYTFGSGTRLTVV.

This chain links TRBV6-6 with TRBJ2-5; 8 positions match TRBD1. Trimming took 6 bases from V and 4 from J; bases not matched to a gene: 10. CDR1 is MNHNY, CDR2 SVGAGI, per germline (reference sequence). The length of the CDR3 is 15 residues. CDR3 nucleotides: TGTGCCAGCAGCCAGGGGGCGGAGAGGGGAGAGACCCAGTACTTC. It encodes CASSQGAERGETQYF.